The clone carrying this TCR beta chain showed up many times. What it binds is unknown. This entry is derived from a study of Graves' ophthalmopathy and Graves' hyperthyroidism. Study results and limitations: Blood also carried most expanded thyroid clonotypes exceeding 0.001 frequency. Between ophthalmopathy and stable hyperthyroidism, a 13-signature model drew a separation with 85% to 90% sensitivity and 70% to 84% specificity.

RNA transcripts were the source from which TCR beta CDR3 regions were amplified. Following a first-round RT-PCR that used HTBI primers, a second-round multiplex PCR was carried out. TCRdb reanalysed the multiplex PCR reads using MiXCR and keeps one entry per CDR3 protein. In the table there are 200,000 to 250,000 distinct CDR3 sequences, roughly 21% of which are singletons. The V and J ends lost 2 bases and 0 bases respectively, with 5 bases between them. There are 12 residues in the CDR3. The V gene's germline CDR1 is GTSNPN and CDR2 SVGIG (reference sequence). This chain joins TRBV30 and TRBJ2-7; D not resolved. Sequenced input: peripheral blood. The TCR originated in a woman aged 45-59 years with Graves' ophthalmopathy. CDR3 amino acids: CAWSTSSYEQYF. CDR3 DNA sequence: TGTGCCTGGAGTACCAGCTCCTACGAGCAGTACTTC.